Following are 13 T cell receptor beta chains from one sample sequenced in a study of T cells in Graves' hyperthyroidism and ophthalmopathy. RNA transcripts gave rise to amplified TCR beta CDR3 regions. First-round RT-PCR targeting the TCR CDR3 was performed with the HTBI primer set. MiXCR, applied by TCRdb to the multiplex PCR reads, yields one record per CDR3 protein. This table has about 380,000 distinct CDR3 sequences, approximately 13% appearing once. Sequencing input: blood. The receptors stem from a man aged 25-45 years with Graves' hyperthyroidism that later progressed to Graves' ophthalmopathy.

This clonotype was picked up a small number of times. V usage is TRBV6-2 or TRBV6-3 and J usage is TRBJ1-4, with 8 bases fitting TRBD1. CDR3 length equals 14 residues. The V gene end was trimmed by 4 bases and the J gene end by 3 bases; junction bases not matched to a gene: 1. Germline assignment: CDR1 MNHEY and CDR2 SVGEGT. The CDR3 loop reads CASSWTGPNEKLFF. CDR3 sequence (DNA): TGTGCCAGCAGTTGGACAGGGCCTAATGAAAAACTGTTTTTT.

At least ten counts were recorded for this clonotype. The gene calls are TRBV30 and TRBJ1-2, with TRBD1 matching 8 bases. Germline CDR1 GTSNPN, CDR2 SVGIG (reference sequence). With 3 bases clipped from V and 7 bases from J, the junction kept 4 bases outside the gene matches. The CDR3 contains 12 residues. The CDR3 DNA reads as TGTGCCTGGAGGACAGGGGTTCGTGGCTACACCTTC. Translated: CAWRTGVRGYTF.

The gene calls are TRBV10-1 and TRBJ2-1, with D hard to call. V was cut by 0 bases and J by 0 bases, with 9 bases left in between. This CDR3 comprises 16 residues. Germline V gives CDR1 WNHNN, CDR2 SYGVQD (reference sequence). In DNA form, the CDR3 reads TGCGCCAGCAGTGAGTCGACTTATAGCTCCTACAATGAGCAGTTCTTC. Translating gives CASSESTYSSYNEQFF.

The genes are TRBV5-1 and TRBJ2-1, with 7 bases fitting TRBD1. V lost 0 bases to trimming and J lost 5 bases; unmatched junction nucleotides: 8. CDR1 SGHRS and CDR2 YFSETQ come from the germline V gene. This CDR3 contains 16 residues. This chain's CDR3 is CASSLGTGWDNNEQFF. As DNA, the CDR3 is TGCGCCAGCAGCTTGGGGACAGGCTGGGATAACAATGAGCAGTTCTTC.

Turning to this clonotype: This may be a read error, as it is one base from a much larger clone. This chain joins TRBV28 and TRBJ2-7, with D unresolved. Looked up from germline, CDR1 is MDHEN and CDR2 is SYDVKM. The length of the CDR3 is 15 residues. The CDR3 nucleotides are TGTGACAGCAGCACTTTGGGCGGTGTCTCCTACGAGCAGTACTTC. It specifies CDSSTLGGVSYEQYF.

Ten or more counts support this clonotype. The rearrangement joins TRBV7-9 to TRBJ1-4; 7 bases align to TRBD1. Trimming took 8 bases from V and 4 from J; bases not matched to a gene: 4. Germline-derived CDR1 and CDR2 are SEHNR and FQNEAQ (reference sequence). CDR3 length equals 13 residues. The CDR3 DNA reads as TGTGCCAGCGGCCGGGACAGTAATGAAAAACTGTTTTTT. This encodes CASGRDSNEKLFF.

The chain carries TRBV12-3 or TRBV12-4 and TRBJ2-7, with TRBD1 identical over 7 bases. Trimming took 3 bases from V and 2 from J; bases not matched to a gene: 7. This CDR3 is built from 15 residues. The CDR3 DNA follows: TGTGCCAGCAGTTTCGAGGACAGGCCAACCTACGAGCAGTACTTC. Translation: CASSFEDRPTYEQYF.

The V call is TRBV27, the J call TRBJ2-7; 8 bases line up with TRBD1. Germline CDR1 reads MNHEY; CDR2 reads SMNVEV (reference sequence). V lost 5 bases and J lost 2; bases outside the gene matches: 5. This CDR3 is 14 amino acids long. The DNA for the CDR3 is TGTGCCAGCAGTCCCTACAGGGGGGCCTACGAGCAGTACTTC. Translated, it gives CASSPYRGAYEQYF.

This clonotype occurred many times. The CDR3 loop is CASGLVPSKGETQYF. CDR3 coding DNA: TGTGCTAGTGGTTTGGTACCGAGTAAGGGAGAGACCCAGTACTTC. V gene TRBV12-5 combines with J gene TRBJ2-5; D is unclear. Trimming stripped 0 bases from V and 4 bases from J, with 12 bases between. The CDR3 covers 15 residues. Per germline, CDR1 LGHNT and CDR2 FRNRAP.

This clonotype was detected ten times or more. The chain is built from TRBV10-3 and TRBJ1-1; TRBD1 matches 8 bases. CDR1 is ENHRY, CDR2 SYGVKD, per germline. The J segment lost 0 bases and the V segment lost 5 bases, leaving 8 bases of the junction unmatched. The CDR3 is 16 amino acids. CDR3 protein: CAISKTGTGLNTEAFF. The CDR3 region has the DNA TGTGCCATCAGTAAGACCGGGACAGGTTTGAACACTGAAGCTTTCTTT.

This clonotype was found many times. The chain is built from TRBV27 and TRBJ1-1; a weak D match, TRBD1 (6 bases). With 3 bases removed from V and 2 bases from J, the gap between germline ends came to 19 bases. Per the germline V gene, CDR1 is MNHEY and CDR2 is SMNVEV (reference sequence). The CDR3 spans 17 residues. Here the CDR3 reads CASSLRAGARVNTEAFF. The CDR3 DNA sequence: TGTGCCAGCAGTTTGAGGGCAGGGGCGCGGGTCAACACTGAAGCTTTCTTT.

Comment on this clonotype: An end of the junction does not agree with germline; a read error may underlie this. This CDR3 is CASSDRVENF. As DNA, the CDR3 is TGTGCCAGCTCGGACAGGGTAGAAAACTTC. The V gene is TRBV6-1, the J gene TRBJ2-5, with TRBD1 matching over 8 bases. The CDR3 is 10 residues long. Looked up from germline, CDR1 is MNHNS and CDR2 is SASEGT.

This clonotype was picked up many times. The chain links TRBV2 to TRBJ2-1; D is ambiguous. Trimming cost V 5 bases and J 4 bases, with 3 bases left between them. Germline assignment: CDR1 SNHLY and CDR2 FYNNEI. The CDR3 spans 11 residues. The CDR3 sequence is CASSYYNEQFF. CDR3 DNA sequence: TGTGCCAGCAGTTATTACAATGAGCAGTTCTTC. The whole variable domain, remainder taken from reference TRBV2 and TRBJ2-1, is EPEVTQTPSHQVTQMGQEVILRCVPISNHLYFYWYRQILGQKVEFLVSFYNNEISEKSEIFDDQFSVERPDGSNFTLKIRSTKLEDSAMYFCASSYYNEQFFGPGTRLTVL.